This TCR beta chain was captured in a study of control samples from healthy donors and cancer patients. The length of the CDR3 is 17 residues. V was cut by 6 bases and J by 0 bases, with 18 bases left in between. Germline CDR1 is LNHDA and CDR2 is SQIVND (reference sequence). Sequencing used immunoSEQ multiplex PCR; TCRdb keeps in-frame clones, though not all of them. The table records fewer than 95,000 clones, about 89% of them present only once. This rearrangement joins TRBV19 to TRBJ1-5; D is possibly TRBD1 (6 bases). The sequence was collected from a man aged 25 to 40 in good health. The source material was blood. The CDR3 bases are TGTGCCAGTAGACCACAGGGATCGGGTAATAGCAATCAGCCCCAGCATTTT. Its protein is CASRPQGSGNSNQPQHF. Using reference TRBV19 and TRBJ1-5 for the parts outside the CDR3, the full variable domain is DGGITQSPKYLFRKEGQNVTLSCEQNLNHDAMYWYRQDPGQGLRLIYYSQIVNDFQKGDIAEGYSVSREKKESFPLTVTSAQKNPTAFYLCASRPQGSGNSNQPQHFGDGTRLSIL.